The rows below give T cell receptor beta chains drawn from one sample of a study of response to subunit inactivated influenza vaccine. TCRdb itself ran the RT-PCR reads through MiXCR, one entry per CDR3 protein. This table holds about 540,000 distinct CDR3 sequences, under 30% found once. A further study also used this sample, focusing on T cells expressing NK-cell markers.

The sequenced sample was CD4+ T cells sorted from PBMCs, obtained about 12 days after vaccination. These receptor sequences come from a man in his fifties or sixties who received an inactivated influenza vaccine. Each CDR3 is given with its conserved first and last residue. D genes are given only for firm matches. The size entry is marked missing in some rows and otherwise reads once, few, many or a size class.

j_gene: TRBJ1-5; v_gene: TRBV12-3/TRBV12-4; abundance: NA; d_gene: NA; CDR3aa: CASSLGAVSIRQPQHF; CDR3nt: TGTGCCAGCAGTTTAGGGGCAGTTTCTATCAGGCAGCCCCAGCATTTT
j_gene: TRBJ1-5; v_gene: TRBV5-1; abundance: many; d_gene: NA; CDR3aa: CASSLAGLNSNQPQHF; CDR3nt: TGCGCCAGCAGCTTGGCGGGACTCAATAGCAATCAGCCCCAGCATTTT
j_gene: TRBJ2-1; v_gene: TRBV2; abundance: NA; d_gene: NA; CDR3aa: CASSPREGVNEQFF; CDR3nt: TGTGCCAGCAGTCCAAGGGAAGGGGTCAATGAGCAGTTCTTC
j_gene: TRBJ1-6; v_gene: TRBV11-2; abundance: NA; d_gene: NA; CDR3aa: CASSNTRLRDNSPLHF; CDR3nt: TGTGCCAGCAGCAATACCAGGCTGCGGGATAATTCACCCCTCCACTTT
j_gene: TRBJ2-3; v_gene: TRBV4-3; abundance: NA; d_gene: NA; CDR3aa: CASSQEVTRDTQYF; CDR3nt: TGCGCCAGCAGCCAAGAGGTGACTAGAGATACGCAGTATTTT
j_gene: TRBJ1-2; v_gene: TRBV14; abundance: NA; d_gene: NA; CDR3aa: CASSQGRYYGYTF; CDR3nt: TGTGCCAGCAGCCAGGGGAGATACTATGGCTACACCTTC
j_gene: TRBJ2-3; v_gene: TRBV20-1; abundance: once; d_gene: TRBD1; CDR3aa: CSAESGGGTDTQYF; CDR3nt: TGCAGTGCCGAATCAGGGGGTGGCACAGATACGCAGTATTTT
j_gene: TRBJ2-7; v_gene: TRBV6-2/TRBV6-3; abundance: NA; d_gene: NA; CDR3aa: CASRQGSSGEQYF; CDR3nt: TGTGCCAGCAGACAGGGTTCTTCTGGCGAGCAGTACTTC
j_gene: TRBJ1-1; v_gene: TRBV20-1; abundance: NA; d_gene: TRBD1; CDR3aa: CSARPGTADTEAFF; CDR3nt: TGCAGTGCAAGGCCCGGGACAGCGGACACTGAAGCTTTCTTT
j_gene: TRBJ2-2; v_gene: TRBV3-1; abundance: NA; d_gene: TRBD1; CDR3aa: CASRKTGARTGELFF; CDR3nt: TGTGCCAGCAGAAAGACAGGGGCGAGGACCGGGGAGCTGTTTTTT
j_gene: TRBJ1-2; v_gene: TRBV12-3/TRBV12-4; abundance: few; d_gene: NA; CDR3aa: CASSLDGLYGYTF; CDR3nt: TGTGCCAGCAGCCTTGACGGGCTCTATGGCTACACCTTC
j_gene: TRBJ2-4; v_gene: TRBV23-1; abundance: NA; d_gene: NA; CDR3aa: CASSQSYF; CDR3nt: TGCGCCAGCAGTCAATCGTACTTC
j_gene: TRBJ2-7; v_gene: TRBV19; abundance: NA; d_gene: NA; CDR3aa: CASSPAKQGSYEQYF; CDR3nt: TGTGCCAGTAGCCCGGCTAAACAGGGTTCCTACGAGCAGTACTTC
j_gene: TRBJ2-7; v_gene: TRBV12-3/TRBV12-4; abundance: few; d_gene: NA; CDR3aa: CASSLAVGGTSYEQYF; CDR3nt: TGTGCCAGCAGTTTAGCAGTCGGCGGGACCTCCTACGAGCAGTACTTC
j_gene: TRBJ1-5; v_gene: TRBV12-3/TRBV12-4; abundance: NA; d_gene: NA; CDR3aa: CASSPRDPVLQPQHF; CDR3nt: TGTGCCAGCAGTCCCCGGGACCCGGTCTTACAGCCCCAGCATTTT
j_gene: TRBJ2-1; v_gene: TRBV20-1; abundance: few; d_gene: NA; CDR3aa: CSATPRNEQFF; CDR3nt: TGCAGTGCGACGCCTAGGAATGAGCAGTTCTTC
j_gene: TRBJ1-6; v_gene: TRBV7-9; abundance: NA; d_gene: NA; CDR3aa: CASSLGAFGPLHF; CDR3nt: TGTGCCAGCAGCTTAGGAGCCTTTGGTCCCCTCCACTTT
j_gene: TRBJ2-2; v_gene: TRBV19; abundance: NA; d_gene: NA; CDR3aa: CASSISSIGELFF; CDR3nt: TGTGCCAGTAGTATTAGTTCAATCGGGGAGCTGTTTTTT
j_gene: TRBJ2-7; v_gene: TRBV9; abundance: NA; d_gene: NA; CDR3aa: CASSVGQHGTGEQYF; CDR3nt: TGTGCCAGCAGCGTAGGTCAACATGGGACGGGCGAGCAGTACTTC
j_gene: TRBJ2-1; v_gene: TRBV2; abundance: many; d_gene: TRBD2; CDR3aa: CASSPLGLAGNEQFF; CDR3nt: TGTGCCAGCAGTCCGCTGGGACTAGCGGGGAATGAGCAGTTCTTC
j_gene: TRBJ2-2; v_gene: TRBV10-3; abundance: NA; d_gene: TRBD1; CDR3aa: CAIGQGAVGELFF; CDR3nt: TGTGCCATTGGACAGGGGGCGGTCGGGGAGCTGTTTTTT
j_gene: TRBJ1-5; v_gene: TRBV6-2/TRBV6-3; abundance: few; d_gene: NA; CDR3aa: CASNQPSNQPQHF; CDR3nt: TGTGCCAGCAACCAGCCTAGCAATCAGCCCCAGCATTTT
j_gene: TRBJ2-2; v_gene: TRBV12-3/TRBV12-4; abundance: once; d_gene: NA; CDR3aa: CASSSRGGSNTGELFF; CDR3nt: TGTGCCAGCAGTTCCCGGGGAGGTTCGAACACCGGGGAGCTGTTTTTT
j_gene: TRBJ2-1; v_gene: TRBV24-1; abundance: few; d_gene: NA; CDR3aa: CATRQNNEQFF; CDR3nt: TGTGCCACCCGACAAAACAATGAGCAGTTCTTC
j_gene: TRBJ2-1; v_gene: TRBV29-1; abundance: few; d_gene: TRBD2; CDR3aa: CSVRSGGVDNEQFF; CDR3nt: TGCAGCGTTAGGAGCGGGGGGGTTGACAATGAGCAGTTCTTC
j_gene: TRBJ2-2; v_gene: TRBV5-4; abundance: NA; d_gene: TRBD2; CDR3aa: CASSLDSGRSGELFF; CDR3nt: TGTGCCAGCAGCTTGGACAGCGGGAGATCCGGGGAGCTGTTTTTT
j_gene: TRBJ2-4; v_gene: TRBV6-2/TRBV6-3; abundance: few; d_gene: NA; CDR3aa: CASPQGAKNIQYF; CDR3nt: TGTGCCAGTCCGCAGGGGGCCAAAAACATTCAGTACTTC
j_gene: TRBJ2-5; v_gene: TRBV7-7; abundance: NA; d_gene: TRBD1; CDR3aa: CASSSGQKETQYF; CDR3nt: TGTGCTAGCAGCTCGGGACAGAAAGAGACCCAGTACTTC
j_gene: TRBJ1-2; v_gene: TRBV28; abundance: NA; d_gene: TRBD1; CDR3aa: CASRAGTGANGYTF; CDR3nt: TGTGCCAGCAGGGCCGGGACAGGGGCCAATGGCTACACCTTC
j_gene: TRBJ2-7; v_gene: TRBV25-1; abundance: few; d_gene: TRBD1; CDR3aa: CASSELRQGARHEQYF; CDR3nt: TGTGCCAGCAGTGAATTGAGGCAGGGGGCGCGCCACGAGCAGTACTTC
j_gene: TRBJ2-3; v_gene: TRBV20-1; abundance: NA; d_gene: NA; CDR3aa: CSAHRRTDTQYF; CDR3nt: TGCAGTGCCCACCGGAGGACAGATACGCAGTATTTT
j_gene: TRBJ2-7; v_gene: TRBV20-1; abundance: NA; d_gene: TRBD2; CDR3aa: CSASTSATYEQYF; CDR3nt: TGCAGTGCTAGTACTAGCGCGACCTACGAGCAGTACTTC
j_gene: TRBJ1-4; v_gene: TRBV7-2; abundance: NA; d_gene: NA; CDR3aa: CASSQGQQNEKLFF; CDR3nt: TGTGCCAGCAGCCAAGGACAGCAGAATGAAAAACTGTTTTTT
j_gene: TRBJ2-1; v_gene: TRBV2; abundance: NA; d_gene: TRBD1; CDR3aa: CASTLDRGSDEQFF; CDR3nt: TGTGCCAGCACCTTAGACAGGGGTTCGGATGAGCAGTTCTTC
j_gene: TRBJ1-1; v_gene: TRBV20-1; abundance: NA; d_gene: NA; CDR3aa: CSARAGASNTEAFF; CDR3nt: TGCAGTGCTAGAGCTGGAGCTTCGAACACTGAAGCTTTCTTT
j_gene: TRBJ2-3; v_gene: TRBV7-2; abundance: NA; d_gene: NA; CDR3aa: CASSLSGHGSDTQYF; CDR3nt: TGTGCCAGCAGCTTATCGGGACACGGGTCAGATACGCAGTATTTT
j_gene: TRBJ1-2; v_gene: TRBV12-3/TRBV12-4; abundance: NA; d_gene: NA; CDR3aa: CASSFDSRNYGYTF; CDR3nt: TGTGCCAGCAGTTTCGACAGCCGTAACTATGGCTACACCTTC
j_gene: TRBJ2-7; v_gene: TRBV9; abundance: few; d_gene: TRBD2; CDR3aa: CASSVSSGQSSYEQYF; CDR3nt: TGTGCCAGCAGCGTTTCTAGCGGCCAGAGCTCCTACGAGCAGTACTTC
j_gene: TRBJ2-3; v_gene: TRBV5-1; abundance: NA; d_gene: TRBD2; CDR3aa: CASSAGGSPDTQYF; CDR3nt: TGCGCCAGCAGCGCGGGAGGGTCGCCAGATACGCAGTATTTT
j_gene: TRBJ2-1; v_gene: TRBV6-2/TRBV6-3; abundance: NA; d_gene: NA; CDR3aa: CASSYTPTGHSYNEQFF; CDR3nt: TGTGCCAGCAGTTATACGCCGACAGGTCACTCCTACAATGAGCAGTTCTTC
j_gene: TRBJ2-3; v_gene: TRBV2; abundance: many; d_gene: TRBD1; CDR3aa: CASSGQGGTDTQYF; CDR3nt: TGCGCCAGCAGTGGACAGGGGGGCACAGATACGCAGTATTTT
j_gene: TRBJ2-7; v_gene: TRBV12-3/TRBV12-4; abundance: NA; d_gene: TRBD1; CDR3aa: CASSSFLGRGRWEQYF; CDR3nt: TGTGCCAGCAGTTCATTCCTAGGCAGGGGGCGGTGGGAGCAGTACTTC
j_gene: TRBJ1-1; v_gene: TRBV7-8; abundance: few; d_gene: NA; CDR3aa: CASSLGSSWNTEAFF; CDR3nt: TGTGCCAGCAGCTTGGGTTCCTCCTGGAACACTGAAGCTTTCTTT
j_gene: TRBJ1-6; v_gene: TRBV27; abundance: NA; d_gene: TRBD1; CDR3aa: CASRLDRGSSPLHF; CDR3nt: TGTGCCAGCAGGTTGGACAGGGGTTCTTCACCCCTCCACTTT
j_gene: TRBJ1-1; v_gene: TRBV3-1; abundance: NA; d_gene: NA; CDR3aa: CASSQPQGTEAFF; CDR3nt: TGTGCCAGCAGCCAACCACAGGGCACTGAAGCTTTCTTT
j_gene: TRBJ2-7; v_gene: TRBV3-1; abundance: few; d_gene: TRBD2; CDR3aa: CASSQGGSFSEQYF; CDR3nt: TGTGCCAGCAGCCAGGGCGGGAGCTTCTCCGAGCAGTACTTC
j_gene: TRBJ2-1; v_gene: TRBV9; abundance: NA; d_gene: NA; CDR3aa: CASSVGLGTGYNEQFF; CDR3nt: TGTGCCAGCAGCGTAGGCCTCGGGACGGGCTACAATGAGCAGTTCTTC
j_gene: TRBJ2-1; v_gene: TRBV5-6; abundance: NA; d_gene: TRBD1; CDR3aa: CASSFKDRYNEQFF; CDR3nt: TGTGCCAGCAGCTTTAAGGACAGGTACAATGAGCAGTTCTTC
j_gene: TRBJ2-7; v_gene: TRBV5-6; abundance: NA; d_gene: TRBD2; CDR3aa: CASSLVPSGTYEQYF; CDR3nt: TGTGCCAGCAGCTTGGTGCCTAGCGGGACCTACGAGCAGTACTTC
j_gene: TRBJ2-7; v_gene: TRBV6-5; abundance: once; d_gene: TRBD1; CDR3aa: CASSFAGTAAYEQYF; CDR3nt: TGTGCCAGCAGTTTCGCCGGGACAGCGGCCTACGAGCAGTACTTC
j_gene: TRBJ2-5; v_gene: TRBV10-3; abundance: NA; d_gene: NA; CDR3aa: CAISEVWQEGETQYF; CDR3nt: TGTGCCATCAGTGAGGTTTGGCAGGAGGGAGAGACCCAGTACTTC
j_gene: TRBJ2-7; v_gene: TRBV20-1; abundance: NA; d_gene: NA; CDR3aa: CSAMTGHQVSYEQYF; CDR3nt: TGCAGTGCTATGACGGGACACCAGGTCTCCTACGAGCAGTACTTC
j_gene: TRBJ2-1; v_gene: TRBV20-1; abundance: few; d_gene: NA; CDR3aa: CSVGSPPFDEQFF; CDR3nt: TGCAGTGTAGGGAGCCCCCCATTTGATGAGCAGTTCTTC